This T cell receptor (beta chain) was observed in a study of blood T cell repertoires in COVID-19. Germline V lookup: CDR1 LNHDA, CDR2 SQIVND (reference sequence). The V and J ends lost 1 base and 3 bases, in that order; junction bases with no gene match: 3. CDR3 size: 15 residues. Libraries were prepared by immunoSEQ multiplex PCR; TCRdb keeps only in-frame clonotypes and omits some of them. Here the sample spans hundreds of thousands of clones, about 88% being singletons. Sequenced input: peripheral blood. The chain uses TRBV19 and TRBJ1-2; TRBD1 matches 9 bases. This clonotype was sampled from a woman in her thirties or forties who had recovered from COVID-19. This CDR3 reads CASSIGGQGYYGYTF. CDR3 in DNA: TGTGCCAGTAGTATAGGGGGACAGGGATACTATGGCTACACCTTC. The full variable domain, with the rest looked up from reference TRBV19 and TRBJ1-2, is DGGITQSPKYLFRKEGQNVTLSCEQNLNHDAMYWYRQDPGQGLRLIYYSQIVNDFQKGDIAEGYSVSREKKESFPLTVTSAQKNPTAFYLCASSIGGQGYYGYTFGSGTRLTVV.